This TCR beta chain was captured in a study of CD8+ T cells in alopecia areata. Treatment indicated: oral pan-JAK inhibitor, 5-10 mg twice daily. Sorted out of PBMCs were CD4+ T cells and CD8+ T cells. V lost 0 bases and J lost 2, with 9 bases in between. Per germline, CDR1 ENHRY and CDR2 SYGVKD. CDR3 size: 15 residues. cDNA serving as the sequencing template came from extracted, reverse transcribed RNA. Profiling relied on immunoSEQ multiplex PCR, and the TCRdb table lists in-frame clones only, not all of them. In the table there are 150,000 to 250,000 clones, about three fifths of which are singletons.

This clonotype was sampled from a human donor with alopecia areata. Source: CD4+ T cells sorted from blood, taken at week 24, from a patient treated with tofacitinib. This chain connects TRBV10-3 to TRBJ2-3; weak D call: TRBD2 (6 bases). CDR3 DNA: TGTGCCATCAGTGAGTCCCGGGAGCACACAGATACGCAGTATTTT. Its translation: CAISESREHTDTQYF.